The text below deals with one T cell receptor beta chain. No antigen is known for it. The input lacks base qualities; no much larger clone sits a single base away. TCR CDR3 regions were amplified from genomic DNA by multiplex PCR using the deep immunoSEQ assay. For each cell subset, the extracted genomic DNA was distributed evenly across all wells of several immunoSEQ 96-well plates, and each plate served as one replicate. For sorted subsets, each replicate PCR was loaded with roughly 200 ng genomic DNA, equivalent to some 27,000 T cell genomes. The purified libraries were quantified using a Qubit 3.0 fluorometer, sized with a Bioanalyzer 2100, and then quantified again using the KAPA Library Quantification kit. Every immunoSEQ 96-well plate was sequenced on a dedicated single-read 150-cycle Illumina NextSeq 550 flow cell. Concerning the study's data processing: The immunoSEQ output contained only junctional sequences without quality scores, so filtering could not match that applied to full-length reads. Sequences were annotated with PyIR, a Python wrapper for IgBLAST v1.9, using IMGT germline references to assign V/J genes and CDR3. Any read was removed if the V/J assignment was weak (E-value above 1e-6), the CDR3 was missing, or the read contained stop codons, out-of-frame junctions, or ambiguous translated residues. V3J clonotypes were defined by identical inferred V gene, J gene, and CDR3 amino acid sequence. Percentage overlap between repertoires was calculated by dividing the number of shared unique clonotypes by the size of the smaller repertoire. Three approaches were used to assess repertoire richness: RTK rarefaction, the Chao1 estimator, and Recon v2.1 estimates of unobserved clonotypes. For all TCRbeta clonotypes obtained by the gDNA method from four donors, generation probabilities were computed with OLGA. The table was pulled from immuneACCESS by TCRdb, which kept in-frame rearrangements only. Such tables lose some clones; where checked, under half of the loss comes from unresolved V genes, and the rest has no known cause. The V and J calls and the clone size are those of that table, but D and trimming were determined from the DNA. The table for this sample lists millions of clones; around nine tenths of them were counted only once. Roughly 0.14% of the sample belongs to the ten largest clones.

This entry is derived from a study of shared clonotypes between healthy human individuals (dated by TCRdb to the early 2020s). As for the study more broadly: Three men and two women, aged 18 to 49 years, made up the cohort. Leukapheresis yielded between about 0.85 and 10 billion PBMCs per donor. For each donor, CD4 naive and CD4 memory were each given three plates, CD8 naive was given two plates, and CD8 memory was given one plate. Different laboratories and diverse techniques were used to prepare libraries and sequence TCR repertoires, to increase sequencing depth and limit assay-specific biases. To estimate repertoire size and how much clonotypes are shared between individuals, the study performed deep sequencing of blood TCR repertoires from about 5 healthy adults. Points the paper makes about the study in general: Only blood was sampled, and tissue TCR repertoires likely differ from those in blood. Incomplete sequencing was indicated by rarefaction of sorted-subset datasets, despite the large sequencing depth. Pairwise subsampling indicated that sequencing depth was expected to affect the degree of clonotype sharing among donors. Compared with non-shared clonotypes, the clonotypes found in all four sorted-subset donors had higher generation probabilities. The genetic and exposure-history diversity represented was limited by the small number of donors. When several donors were compared, the shared fraction of clonotypes was around 4.6% for naive CD4, roughly 3.3% for naive CD8, 2.3% for memory CD4, and roughly 0.43% for memory CD8. Estimated clonotype richness was generally larger for naive than for memory subsets.

The donors were healthy, HIV-negative adults who had no recently reported acute infections or vaccinations. Only Caucasian adults living in Nashville, Tennessee, USA were represented among the donors. CD4+ T cells were enriched by magnetic negative selection, after which naive cells were positively selected on CD45RA and the negative fraction was taken as the memory subset. Blood was collected by leukapheresis, and PBMCs were isolated by Ficoll-Histopaque density gradient centrifugation and then cryopreserved in liquid nitrogen vapor phase. Purity and quantity of every magnetically sorted T cell population were checked by analytical flow cytometry. Genomic DNA was isolated from each sorted fraction and quantified by UV absorbance on a Nanodrop 2000c. The sample was naive CD4+ T cells sorted from blood. The sample's cell subset or site, from its label and the paper: CD45RA+ positively selected. This TCR was recovered from a man between 18 and 29 years old in good health.

The sequence in DNA is TGCGCCAGCAGCCCCGGGGGGGGGTCGGCCGAGCAGTACTTC. Translation gives CASSPGGGSAEQYF. The rearrangement combines TRBV5-1 with TRBJ2-7, with TRBD2 matching 8 junction bases. From V the trimming removes 4 bases and from J it removes 6 bases, while the gene matches leave 9 bases of the junction unaccounted for. The CDR1 and CDR2 encoded by the germline V gene are SGHRS and YFSETQ. The CDR3 runs 14 amino acids, cysteine and phenylalanine included. Only CDR3 DNA is held: 42 bases, read in frame from base 1. Joined to the reference TRBV5-1 and TRBJ2-7 proteins, this CDR3 gives the full variable domain: KAGVTQTPRYLIKTRGQQVTLSCSPISGHRSVSWYQQTPGQGLQFLFEYFSETQRNKGNFPGRFSGRQFSNSRSEMNVSTLELGDSALYLCASSPGGGSAEQYFGPGTRLTVT.